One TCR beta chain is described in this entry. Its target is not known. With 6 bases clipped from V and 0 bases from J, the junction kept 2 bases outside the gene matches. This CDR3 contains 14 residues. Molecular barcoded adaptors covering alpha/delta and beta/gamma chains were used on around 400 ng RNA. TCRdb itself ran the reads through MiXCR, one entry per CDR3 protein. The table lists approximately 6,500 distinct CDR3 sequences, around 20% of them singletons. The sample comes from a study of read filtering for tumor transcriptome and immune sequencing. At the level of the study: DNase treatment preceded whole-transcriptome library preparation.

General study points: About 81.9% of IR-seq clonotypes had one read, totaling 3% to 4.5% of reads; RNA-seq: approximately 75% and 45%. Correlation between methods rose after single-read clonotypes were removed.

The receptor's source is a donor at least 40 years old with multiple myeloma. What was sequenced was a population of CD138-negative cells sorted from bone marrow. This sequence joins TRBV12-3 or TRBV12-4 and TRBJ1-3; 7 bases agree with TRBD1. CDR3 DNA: TGTGCCAGCAGGGACAGGAGCTCTGGAAACACCATATATTTT. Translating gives CASRDRSSGNTIYF.